Below, 23 T cell receptor beta chains from the same sample are listed, as sequenced in a study of cytomegalovirus exposure and HLA in healthy donors. Use of 60 Vbeta and 13 Jbeta primers characterized the PCR. Sequencing used immunoSEQ multiplex PCR; TCRdb keeps in-frame clones, though not all of them. In all, the sample yields approximately 210,000 clones. The sequenced sample was PBMCs. All receptors come from a woman in her twenties or thirties in good health and CMV-seropositive.

The chain recombines TRBV6-5 with TRBJ2-5, with TRBD1 matching 7 bases. The J call may be incorrect, as the DNA end agrees better with TRBJ2-7. The CDR3 runs to 15 residues. Germline V lookup: CDR1 MNHEY, CDR2 SVGAGI. The CDR3 nucleotides are TGTGCCAGCAGTTACTGGGACAGCGACGTTTACGAGCAGTACTTC. Protein sequence: CASSYWDSDVYEQYF.

The chain combines TRBV5-1 with TRBJ2-5; 7 nucleotides align to TRBD2. The assigned J gene may be wrong: the sequence end matches TRBJ2-7 better. Germline V gives CDR1 SGHRS, CDR2 YFSETQ. This CDR3 is built from 16 residues. The CDR3 spells CARDLAGEGRPYEQYF. CDR3 sequence (DNA): TGCGCCCGAGACCTGGCGGGAGAAGGGCGGCCATACGAGCAGTACTTC.

As regards this clone: Other DNA sequences in this sample translate to the same CDR3. V is TRBV9 and J is TRBJ2-7; 7 bases are a match to TRBD2. The V segment lost 0 bases and the J segment 3 bases; nucleotides outside the gene matches: 6. Germline values: CDR1 SGDLS, CDR2 YYNGEE. CDR3 length: 15 residues. The CDR3 sequence is CASSVAPSGNYEQYF. Written as DNA, the CDR3 is TGTGCCAGCAGCGTAGCTCCCAGCGGGAACTACGAGCAGTACTTC.

The V gene is TRBV7-9, the J gene TRBJ2-3, with D possibly matching TRBD2 (6 bases). The length of the CDR3 is 17 residues. Germline V gene lookup returns CDR1 SEHNR and CDR2 FQNEAQ (reference sequence). Trimming removed 6 bases at V and 3 bases at J, with 22 bases between. CDR3 in DNA: TGTGCCAGCAGAGCCCCCAGGGCGGGGAATGGTACAGATACGCAGTATTTT. Translating it yields CASRAPRAGNGTDTQYF.

The chain carries TRBV21-1 and TRBJ2-7; TRBD2, the table's D call, lacks a check against the DNA. TRBV21-1 is given as a pseudogene. This CDR3 spans 14 amino acids. CDR3 residues: CASSKPAVTYEQYF. DNA for the CDR3: TGTGCCAGCAGCAAACCCGCGGTTACCTACGAGCAGTACTTC.

The chain uses TRBV30 and TRBJ2-4; TRBD1 agrees at 9 bases. V lost 4 bases and J lost 9; bases outside the gene matches: 7. CDR3 length: 13 amino acids. Germline CDR1 is GTSNPN and CDR2 is SVGIG (reference sequence). The CDR3 is CAWKTGGTGIQYF. The DNA of the CDR3 is TGTGCCTGGAAAACAGGGGGCACGGGCATTCAGTACTTC.

The chain uses TRBV30 and TRBJ2-5, with a weak D call TRBD2 (6 bases). The assigned J gene may be wrong: the sequence end matches TRBJ2-7 better. Germline CDR1 and CDR2: GTSNPN and SVGIG (reference sequence). The CDR3 extends over 16 amino acids. The CDR3: CAWSVSPDGSVYEQYF. CDR3 DNA sequence: TGTGCCTGGAGTGTATCACCGGACGGGAGTGTCTACGAGCAGTACTTC.

J is TRBJ2-2 and V is TRBV11-2; 8 bases map to TRBD2. CDR3 length equals 17 residues. Germline V gene data show CDR1 as SGHAT and CDR2 as FQNNGV. With V trimmed by 2 bases and J by 7 bases, 12 bases remained unmatched. In nucleotides, the CDR3 is TGTGCCAGCAGCTTATGGCTCGGGGGGGTACGGAACGGGGAGCTGTTTTTT. Protein product: CASSLWLGGVRNGELFF.

The chain carries TRBV14 and TRBJ2-3, with TRBD2 matching 8 bases. The germline CDR1 and CDR2 sequences are SGHDN and FVKESK. Unmatched junction bases numbered 5, after V lost 4 bases and J lost 5 bases. The CDR3 runs to 14 residues. In DNA form, the CDR3 reads TGTGCCAGCAGCCCACCCCGGGGGGGAGATACGCAGTATTTT. Its protein is CASSPPRGGDTQYF.

In DNA form, the CDR3 reads TGCGCCAGCAGCTTTAATCAGGGTGGCTCCTACGAGCAGTACTTC. It specifies CASSFNQGGSYEQYF. The chain recombines TRBV5-1 with TRBJ2-5; D may be TRBD1 (5 bases). The J call may be in error: the DNA end matches TRBJ2-7 better. Germline V gives CDR1 SGHRS, CDR2 YFSETQ. This CDR3 region has 15 residues.

V is TRBV9 and J is TRBJ1-3; D is unresolved. CDR3 length: 16 amino acids. Germline CDR1 is SGDLS and CDR2 is YYNGEE. The V gene lost 4 bases and the J gene lost 4 bases, with 18 bases spanning the gap. This chain's CDR3 is CASSHPGSAGGNTIYF. The CDR3 DNA is TGTGCCAGCAGCCATCCGGGTAGCGCCGGAGGAAACACCATATATTTT.

The chain combines TRBV2 with TRBJ1-2; 8 nucleotides match TRBD1. J lost 4 bases, V lost 5 bases, and 6 bases had no gene match. CDR1 and CDR2 (germline): SNHLY, FYNNEI. The CDR3 runs 14 residues. The CDR3 sequence: CASSSGGLGYGYTF. CDR3 sequence (DNA): TGTGCCAGCAGTTCAGGGGGCCTTGGCTATGGCTACACCTTC.

The chain couples TRBV7-2 to TRBJ2-7, with 15 positions matching TRBD2. J gave up 1 base and V 2 bases, and 9 bases lay outside the gene matches. The CDR3 sequence is 19 residues long. Germline V gives CDR1 SGHTA, CDR2 FQGNSA. The CDR3 protein is CASSLISRGLAGGSYEQYF. The CDR3 coding sequence is TGTGCCAGCAGCTTAATCTCCCGGGGACTAGCGGGAGGTTCCTACGAGCAGTACTTC.

V gene TRBV18 combines with J gene TRBJ2-1; TRBD1 aligns across 11 bases. This CDR3 spans 15 amino acids. The germline V gene encodes CDR1 KGHSH and CDR2 LQKENI. Trimming cost V 3 bases and J 7 bases; bases outside gene matches: 5. The CDR3 protein is CASSPRTGGGNEQFF. CDR3 DNA: TGTGCCAGCTCACCTCGGACAGGGGGCGGGAATGAGCAGTTCTTC.

The rearrangement links TRBV2 to TRBJ1-5; the match to TRBD1 covers 8 bases. Germline CDR1 and CDR2: SNHLY and FYNNEI. This CDR3 region has 14 residues. V trimming: 2 bases; J trimming: 5 bases; junction bases outside the gene matches: 2. The CDR3 loop reads CASSEQGAHQPQHF. For the CDR3, the DNA is TGTGCCAGCAGTGAACAGGGGGCGCATCAGCCCCAGCATTTT.

The rearrangement uses TRBV29-1 and TRBJ2-1; 13 positions match TRBD2. V lost 2 bases and J lost 2; bases outside the gene matches: 3. The CDR3 extends over 16 amino acids. The germline V gene encodes CDR1 SQVTM and CDR2 ANQGSEA. The CDR3 DNA is TGCAGCGTTGAATACGGGACTAGCGGGGCCTACAATGAGCAGTTCTTC. It encodes CSVEYGTSGAYNEQFF.

The V and J genes are TRBV7-6 and TRBJ1-4; D remains unclear. The CDR3 loop spans 13 amino acids. Germline V gives CDR1 SGHVS, CDR2 FNYEAQ. Trimming took off 2 bases at V and 4 bases at J, with 5 bases between the two ends. The CDR3 here is CASSLILNEKLFF. The DNA for the CDR3 is TGTGCCAGCAGCTTAATACTTAATGAAAAACTGTTTTTT.

The rearrangement joins TRBV11-3 to TRBJ1-1; the D gene is possibly TRBD1 (5 bases). Deletions cut 2 bases from V and 11 bases from J, with 12 bases between. From germline, CDR1 is SGHNT and CDR2 YENEEA. The CDR3 sequence is 12 residues long. The CDR3, as DNA: TGTGCCAGCAGCTTACGTGGGGCAGGGGCTTTCTTT. This gives the protein CASSLRGAGAFF.

The chain links TRBV9 to TRBJ1-6; a possible D gene is TRBD1 (5 bases). Germline CDR1 and CDR2: SGDLS and YYNGEE. V lost 3 bases and J 1 base, leaving 14 bases between the germline ends. The CDR3 is 17 residues long. The CDR3 spells CASSALPSGSYNSPLHF. The CDR3, as DNA: TGTGCCAGCAGCGCTCTTCCGTCAGGGTCCTATAATTCACCCCTCCACTTT.

Note on this clone: Within the sample, other DNA sequences also encode this same CDR3. The gene calls are TRBV4-1 and TRBJ2-3; a weak D match, TRBD2 (6 bases). Germline V gene lookup returns CDR1 MGHRA and CDR2 YSYEKL. The CDR3 spans 16 residues. The ends were cut back, 0 bases at V and 6 bases at J, with 16 bases in the middle. CDR3 loop: CASSQEGLLISDTQYF. The CDR3 DNA follows: TGCGCCAGCAGCCAAGAGGGACTCCTTATCTCCGATACGCAGTATTTT.

V usage is TRBV2 and J usage is TRBJ1-5, with TRBD1 matching over 11 bases. Germline CDR1 reads SNHLY; CDR2 reads FYNNEI. After removal of 7 bases from V and 3 bases from J, the junction contained 5 bases not matched to a gene. The CDR3 length is 15 residues. CDR3 protein: CASNGQGAFNQPQHF. The CDR3 nucleotides read TGTGCCAGCAATGGACAGGGGGCTTTCAATCAGCCCCAGCATTTT.

The rearrangement joins TRBV7-9 to TRBJ2-7; D is possibly TRBD2 (6 bases). V lost 3 bases, J lost 2 bases, and 17 bases lay in between. This CDR3 contains 16 residues. The germline V gene has CDR1 SEHNR and CDR2 FQNEAQ (reference sequence). CDR3 residues: CASSLMRGRETYEQYF. CDR3 nucleotides: TGTGCCAGCAGCTTGATGCGAGGACGGGAGACCTACGAGCAGTACTTC.

This chain connects TRBV30 to TRBJ1-2, with D possibly being TRBD1 (5 bases). The germline V and J ends were trimmed by 2 bases and 7 bases, with 14 bases remaining between them. In germline, CDR1 is GTSNPN, CDR2 SVGIG (reference sequence). The CDR3 extends over 13 amino acids. CDR3 sequence reads: CAWSPDSFRGYTF. As DNA, the CDR3 is TGTGCCTGGAGTCCAGACAGTTTTCGTGGCTACACCTTC.